These T cell receptor beta chains were read from a single sample in a study of T-cell reconstitution after alpha-beta-depleted transplantation in children. Via MiXCR, TCRdb re-called the PCR reads, giving one row per CDR3 protein. The sample carries around 600,000 distinct CDR3 sequences, roughly a tenth recorded once. This specimen consisted of PBMCs from the stem cell graft donor, obtained from the stem cell graft. The receptors originated from a human donor who donated a stem cell graft to a child with acute myeloid leukemia. Both conserved end residues are part of each CDR3. Each record gives: D gene, J gene, clone size, V gene, CDR3 protein, CDR3 DNA. A D gene is named only where the DNA matches it firmly. The size entry is marked missing in some rows and otherwise reads once, few, many or a size class.

>TRBD1|TRBJ2-3|.|TRBV7-6
CANERRTGHTDTQYF
TGTGCCAACGAGAGACGGACAGGGCACACAGATACGCAGTATTTT
>.|TRBJ1-2|few|TRBV24-1
CATSEPNYGYTF
TGTGCCACCAGTGAACCTAACTATGGCTACACCTTC
>.|TRBJ1-3|many|TRBV20-1
CSANRAHSGNTIYF
TGCAGTGCCAACAGGGCTCACTCTGGAAACACCATATATTTT
>.|TRBJ2-2|few|TRBV10-3
CAIRGQMNTGELFF
TGTGCCATCCGGGGCCAGATGAACACCGGGGAGCTGTTTTTT
>TRBD2|TRBJ2-1|.|TRBV7-9
CASSPPGLVHNEQFF
TGTGCCAGCAGCCCCCCGGGACTAGTACACAATGAGCAGTTCTTC
>TRBD1|TRBJ2-7|few|TRBV18
CASSPGTGVVQYF
TGTGCCAGCTCCCCCGGAACAGGGGTAGTGCAGTACTTC
>.|TRBJ2-7|many|TRBV29-1
CSVVKGTYEQYF
TGCAGCGTTGTCAAGGGGACCTACGAGCAGTACTTC
>TRBD2|TRBJ2-5|.|TRBV7-2
CASSDQGGLAGETQYF
TGTGCCAGCAGCGATCAGGGGGGACTAGCGGGAGAGACCCAGTACTTC
>.|TRBJ2-2|many|TRBV20-1
CSARGSAANTGELFF
TGCAGTGCTAGGGGGTCTGCTGCGAACACCGGGGAGCTGTTTTTT
>.|TRBJ1-6|.|TRBV7-9
CASSSLYRASNSPLHF
TGTGCCAGCAGCTCCCTGTATAGGGCGTCTAATTCACCCCTCCACTTT
>.|TRBJ2-1|many|TRBV29-1
CSVGLVDSNEQFF
TGCAGCGTGGGCCTGGTGGATTCGAATGAGCAGTTCTTC
>.|TRBJ2-4|many|TRBV2
CASSQNIAKNIQYF
TGTGCCAGCAGCCAAAATATAGCCAAAAACATTCAGTACTTC
>.|TRBJ2-1|few|TRBV28
CASRFWFDEQFF
TGTGCCAGCAGATTTTGGTTCGATGAGCAGTTCTTC
>.|TRBJ2-5|few|TRBV5-1
CASSLESAGRETQYF
TGCGCCAGCAGCTTGGAGTCCGCAGGGCGGGAGACCCAGTACTTC
>.|TRBJ2-3|.|TRBV10-3
CATLGGGDTQYF
TGTGCCACCCTAGGGGGGGGAGATACGCAGTATTTT
>.|TRBJ1-1|.|TRBV20-1
CSASAAGINTEAFF
TGCAGTGCTAGTGCAGCAGGGATTAACACTGAAGCTTTCTTT
>.|TRBJ2-3|few|TRBV2
CASSDFREGTQYF
TGTGCCAGCAGTGATTTCCGCGAGGGCACGCAGTATTTT
>TRBD1|TRBJ2-7|few|TRBV20-1
CSAALTGQGFYEQYF
TGCAGTGCTGCGCTGACCGGACAGGGGTTCTACGAGCAGTACTTC
>.|TRBJ2-3|few|TRBV7-3
CASSFGTFTDTQYF
TGTGCCAGCAGCTTCGGGACCTTCACAGATACGCAGTATTTT
>TRBD2|TRBJ2-7|few|TRBV7-2
CASSAVLAGGYEQYF
TGTGCCAGCAGCGCCGTGCTAGCGGGGGGCTACGAGCAGTACTTC
>.|TRBJ2-1|.|TRBV20-1
CSAQNPNYNEQFF
TGCAGTGCCCAGAACCCCAACTACAATGAGCAGTTCTTC
>TRBD2|TRBJ2-1|few|TRBV30
CAWSGTSGDEQFF
TGTGCCTGGAGTGGAACTAGCGGGGATGAGCAGTTCTTC
>TRBD2|TRBJ2-3|few|TRBV9
CASTLAGGRDTQYF
TGTGCCAGTACGCTAGCGGGAGGGAGAGATACGCAGTATTTT
>.|TRBJ2-2|.|TRBV11-2
CASSSPRGSGPGELFF
TGTGCCAGCAGCTCCCCACGGGGCTCGGGTCCCGGGGAGCTGTTTTTT
>TRBD1|TRBJ2-5|few|TRBV5-1
CASSPRQGLGETQYF
TGCGCCAGCAGCCCAAGACAGGGTCTGGGGGAGACCCAGTACTTC
>TRBD1|TRBJ2-1|medium-sized|TRBV6-1
CASRDPQGFVQFF
TGTGCCAGCAGGGACCCACAGGGGTTCGTGCAGTTCTTC
>.|TRBJ2-7|few|TRBV5-1
CASSLEVRGSYRVCSYEQYF
TGCGCCAGCAGCTTGGAAGTGCGGGGATCCTATCGTGTTTGTTCCTACGAGCAGTACTTC
>.|TRBJ1-2|.|TRBV5-1
CASSPDQGNYGYTF
TGCGCCAGCAGCCCCGATCAGGGGAACTATGGCTACACCTTC
>TRBD1|TRBJ2-3|few|TRBV5-1
CASSTAYRDRGGTDTQYF
TGCGCCAGCAGCACAGCCTACCGGGACAGGGGAGGCACAGATACGCAGTATTTT
>.|TRBJ2-7|few|TRBV5-1
CASSSGGLAAYEQYF
TGCGCCAGCAGCTCCGGAGGACTGGCAGCCTACGAGCAGTACTTC
>.|TRBJ2-7|few|TRBV3-1
CASSPSGGEYEQYF
TGTGCCAGCAGCCCCTCTGGCGGGGAATACGAGCAGTACTTC
>.|TRBJ2-7|few|TRBV5-1
CASSFGQVGSYEQYF
TGCGCCAGCAGCTTCGGGCAGGTAGGATCCTACGAGCAGTACTTC
>TRBD2|TRBJ2-1|.|TRBV25-1
CASSDRGERGEQFF
TGTGCCAGCAGTGATCGGGGGGAACGGGGTGAGCAGTTCTTC